Here is one TCR beta chain with its context. Its antigen is unknown. The data are from a study of shared clonotypes between healthy human individuals. Study results and caveats: In general, naive subsets displayed greater estimated richness than memory subsets did.

Healthy HIV-negative adults without recent acute infections or vaccinations served as donors. Measured with immunoSEQ multiplex PCR; TCRdb has only the in-frame clones, and not every one. The repertoire holds more than 2 million clones, with 85% to 95% as singletons. Source material: naive CD4+ T cells sorted from blood. Regarding subset: CD45RA+ positively selected. This receptor was identified in a man younger than 30 in good health.

This CDR3 is CASSWWRTDNSPLHF. CDR3 in DNA: TGTGCCAGCAGCTGGTGGAGGACCGATAATTCACCCCTCCACTTT. The chain couples TRBV5-6 to TRBJ1-6; D call uncertain. Germline-derived CDR1 and CDR2 are SGHDT and YYEEEE. The CDR3 extends over 15 amino acids. Between the trimmed V and J ends, which lost 3 bases and 5 bases, there was a span of 12 bases.